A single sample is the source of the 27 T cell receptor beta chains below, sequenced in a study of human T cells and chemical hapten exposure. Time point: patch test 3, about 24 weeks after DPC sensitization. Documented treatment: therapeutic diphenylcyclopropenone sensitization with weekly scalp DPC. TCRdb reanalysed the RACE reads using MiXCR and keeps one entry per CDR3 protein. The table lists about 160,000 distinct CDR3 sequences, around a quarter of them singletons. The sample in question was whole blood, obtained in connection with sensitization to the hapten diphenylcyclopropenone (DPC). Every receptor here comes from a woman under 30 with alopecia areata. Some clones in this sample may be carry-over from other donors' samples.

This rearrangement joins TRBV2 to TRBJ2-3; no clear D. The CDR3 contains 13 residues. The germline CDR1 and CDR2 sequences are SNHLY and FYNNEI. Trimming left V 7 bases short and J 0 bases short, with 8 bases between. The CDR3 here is CASMSPSTDTQYF. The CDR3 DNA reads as TGTGCCAGCATGAGCCCTAGCACAGATACGCAGTATTTT.

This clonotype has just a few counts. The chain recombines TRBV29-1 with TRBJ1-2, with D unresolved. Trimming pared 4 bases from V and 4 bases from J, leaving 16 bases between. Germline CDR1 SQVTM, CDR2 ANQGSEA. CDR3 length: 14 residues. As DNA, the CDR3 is TGCAGCGTTGCGTTCATGTGGTCGGGCTATGGCTACACCTTC. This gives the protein CSVAFMWSGYGYTF.

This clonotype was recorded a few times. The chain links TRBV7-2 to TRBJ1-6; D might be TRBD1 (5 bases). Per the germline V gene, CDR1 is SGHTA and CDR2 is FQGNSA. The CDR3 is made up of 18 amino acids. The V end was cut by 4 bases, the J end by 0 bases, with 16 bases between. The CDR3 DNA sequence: TGTGCCAGCAGCTCCTCGACAGTCCGGAGCTCCTATAATTCACCCCTCCACTTT. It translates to CASSSSTVRSSYNSPLHF.

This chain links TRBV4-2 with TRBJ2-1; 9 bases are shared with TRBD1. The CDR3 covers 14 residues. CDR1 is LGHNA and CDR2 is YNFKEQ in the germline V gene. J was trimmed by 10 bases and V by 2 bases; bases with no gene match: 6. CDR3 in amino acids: CASSQRQGVDEQFF. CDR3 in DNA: TGTGCCAGCAGCCAAAGACAGGGGGTCGACGAGCAGTTCTTC.

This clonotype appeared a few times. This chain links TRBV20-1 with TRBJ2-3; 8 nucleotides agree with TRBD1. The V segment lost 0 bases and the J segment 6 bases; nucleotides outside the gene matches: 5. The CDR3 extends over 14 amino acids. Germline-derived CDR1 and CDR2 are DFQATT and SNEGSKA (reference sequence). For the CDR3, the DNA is TGCAGTGCTAGAGATGTGACAGGGGAGGATACGCAGTATTTT. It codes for CSARDVTGEDTQYF.

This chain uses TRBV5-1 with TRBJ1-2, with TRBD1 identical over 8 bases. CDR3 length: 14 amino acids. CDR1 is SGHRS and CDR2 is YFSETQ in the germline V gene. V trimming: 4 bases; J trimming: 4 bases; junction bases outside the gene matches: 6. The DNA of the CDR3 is TGCGCCAGCAGCCTGGGACAGGCACTCTATGGCTACACCTTC. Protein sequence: CASSLGQALYGYTF.

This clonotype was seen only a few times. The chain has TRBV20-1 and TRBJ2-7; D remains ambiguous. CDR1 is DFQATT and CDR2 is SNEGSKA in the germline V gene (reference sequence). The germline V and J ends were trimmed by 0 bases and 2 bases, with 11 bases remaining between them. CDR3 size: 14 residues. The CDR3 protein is CSARERFRPYEQYF. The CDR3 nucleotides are TGCAGTGCTAGAGAAAGGTTCAGACCCTACGAGCAGTACTTC.

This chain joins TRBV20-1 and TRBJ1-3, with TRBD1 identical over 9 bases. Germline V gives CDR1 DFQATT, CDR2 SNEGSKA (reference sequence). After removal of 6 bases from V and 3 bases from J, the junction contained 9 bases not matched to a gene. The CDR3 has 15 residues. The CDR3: CSAPGTGQYGNTIYF. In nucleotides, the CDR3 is TGCAGTGCGCCCGGGACAGGGCAATATGGAAACACCATATATTTT.

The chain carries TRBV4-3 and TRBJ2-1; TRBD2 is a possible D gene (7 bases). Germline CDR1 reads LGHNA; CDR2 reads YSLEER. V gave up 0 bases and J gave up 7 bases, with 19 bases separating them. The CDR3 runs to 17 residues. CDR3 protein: CASSQDPWEGVRNEQFF. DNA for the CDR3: TGCGCCAGCAGCCAAGATCCCTGGGAGGGGGTGAGGAATGAGCAGTTCTTC.

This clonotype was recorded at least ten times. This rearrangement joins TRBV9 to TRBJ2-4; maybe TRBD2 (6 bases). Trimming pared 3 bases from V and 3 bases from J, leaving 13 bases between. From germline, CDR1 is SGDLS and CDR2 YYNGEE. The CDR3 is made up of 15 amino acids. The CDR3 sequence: CASSEGLRDKNIQYF. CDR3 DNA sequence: TGTGCCAGCAGCGAGGGACTGCGCGACAAAAACATTCAGTACTTC.

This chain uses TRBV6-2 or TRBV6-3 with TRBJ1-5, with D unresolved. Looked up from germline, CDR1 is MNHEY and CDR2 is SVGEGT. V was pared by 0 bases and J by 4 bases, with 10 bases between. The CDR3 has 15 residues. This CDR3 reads CASSYSRAANQPQHF. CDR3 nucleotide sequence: TGTGCCAGCAGTTACTCCCGGGCAGCTAATCAGCCCCAGCATTTT.

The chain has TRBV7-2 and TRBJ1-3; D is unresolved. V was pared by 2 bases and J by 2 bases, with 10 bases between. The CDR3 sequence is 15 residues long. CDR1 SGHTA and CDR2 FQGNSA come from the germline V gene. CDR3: CASSLSGSPGNTIYF. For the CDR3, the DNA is TGTGCCAGCAGCTTAAGTGGTAGCCCTGGAAACACCATATATTTT.

CDR3 sequence reads: CASSESRTGLYEQYF. The CDR3 nucleotides are TGTGCCAGCAGTGAATCGAGGACAGGCCTCTACGAGCAGTACTTC. The chain is built from TRBV2 and TRBJ2-7, with 7 positions matching TRBD1. Germline V gene lookup returns CDR1 SNHLY and CDR2 FYNNEI. This CDR3 region has 15 residues. Trimming removed 2 bases from V and 3 bases from J; junction bases left unmatched: 7.

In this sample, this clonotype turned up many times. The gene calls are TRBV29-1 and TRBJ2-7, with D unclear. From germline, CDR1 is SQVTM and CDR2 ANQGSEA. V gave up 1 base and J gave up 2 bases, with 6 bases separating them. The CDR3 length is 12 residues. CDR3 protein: CSVEVSTYEQYF. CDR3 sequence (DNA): TGCAGCGTTGAAGTGTCAACCTACGAGCAGTACTTC.

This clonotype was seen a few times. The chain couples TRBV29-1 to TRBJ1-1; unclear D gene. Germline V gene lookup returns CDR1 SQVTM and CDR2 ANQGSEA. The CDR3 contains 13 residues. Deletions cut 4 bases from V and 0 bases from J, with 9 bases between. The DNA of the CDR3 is TGCAGCGTTGCCCGCAAGTTGAACACTGAAGCTTTCTTT. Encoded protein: CSVARKLNTEAFF.

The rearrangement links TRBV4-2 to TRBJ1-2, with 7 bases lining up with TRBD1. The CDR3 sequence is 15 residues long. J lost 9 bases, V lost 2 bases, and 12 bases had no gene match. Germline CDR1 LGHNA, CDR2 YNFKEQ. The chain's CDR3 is CASSQPNAGGVSYTF. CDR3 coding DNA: TGTGCCAGCAGCCAACCAAACGCAGGGGGAGTAAGCTACACCTTC.

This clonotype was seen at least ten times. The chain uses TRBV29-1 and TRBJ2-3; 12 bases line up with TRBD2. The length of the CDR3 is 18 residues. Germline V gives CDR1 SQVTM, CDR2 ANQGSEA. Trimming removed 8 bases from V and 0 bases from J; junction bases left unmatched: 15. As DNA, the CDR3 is TGCAGCCCCCGGGGAGGACTAGCGGGGACCAGGAGCACAGATACGCAGTATTTT. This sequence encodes CSPRGGLAGTRSTDTQYF.

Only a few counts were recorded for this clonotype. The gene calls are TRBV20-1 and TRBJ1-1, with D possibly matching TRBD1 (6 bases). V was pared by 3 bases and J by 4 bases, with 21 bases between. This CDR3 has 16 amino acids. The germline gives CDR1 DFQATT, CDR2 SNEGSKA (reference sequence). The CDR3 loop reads CSARDQGWVLGTEAFF. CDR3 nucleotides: TGCAGTGCTAGGGACCAGGGGTGGGTCTTGGGCACTGAAGCTTTCTTT.

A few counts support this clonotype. The CDR3 nucleotides read TGTGCCAGCAGCGGGGAAACCGGGGAGCTGTTTTTT. Translated: CASSGETGELFF. V is TRBV6-5 and J is TRBJ2-2; perhaps TRBD2 as D (5 bases). This CDR3 is 12 amino acids long. The V and J ends lost 6 bases and 5 bases respectively, with 7 bases between them. In germline, CDR1 is MNHEY, CDR2 SVGAGI.

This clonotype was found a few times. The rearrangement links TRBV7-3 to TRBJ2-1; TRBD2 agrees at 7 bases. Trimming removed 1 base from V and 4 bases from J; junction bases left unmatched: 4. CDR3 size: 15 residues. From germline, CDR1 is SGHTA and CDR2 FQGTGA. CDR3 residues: CASSLIPSGYNEQFF. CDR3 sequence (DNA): TGTGCCAGCAGCTTAATACCTAGCGGTTACAATGAGCAGTTCTTC.

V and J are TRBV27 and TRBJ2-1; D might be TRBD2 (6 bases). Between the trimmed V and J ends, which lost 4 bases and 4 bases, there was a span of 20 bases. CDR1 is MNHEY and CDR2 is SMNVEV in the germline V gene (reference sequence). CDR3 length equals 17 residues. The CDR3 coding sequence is TGTGCCAGCAGTTCGAAGGTCCGGGACTTGATTTACAATGAGCAGTTCTTC. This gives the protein CASSSKVRDLIYNEQFF.

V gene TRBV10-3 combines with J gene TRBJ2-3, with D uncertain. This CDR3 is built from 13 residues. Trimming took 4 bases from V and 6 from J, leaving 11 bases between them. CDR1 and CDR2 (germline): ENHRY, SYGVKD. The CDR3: CAISAWLGDTQYF. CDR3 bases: TGTGCCATCAGTGCTTGGCTGGGGGATACGCAGTATTTT.

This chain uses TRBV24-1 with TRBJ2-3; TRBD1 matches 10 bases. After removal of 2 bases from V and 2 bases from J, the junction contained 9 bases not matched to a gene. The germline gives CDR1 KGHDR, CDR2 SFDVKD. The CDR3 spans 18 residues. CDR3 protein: CATSDCPSGTGDTDTQYF. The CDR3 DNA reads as TGTGCCACCAGTGATTGCCCTTCCGGGACAGGGGACACAGATACGCAGTATTTT.

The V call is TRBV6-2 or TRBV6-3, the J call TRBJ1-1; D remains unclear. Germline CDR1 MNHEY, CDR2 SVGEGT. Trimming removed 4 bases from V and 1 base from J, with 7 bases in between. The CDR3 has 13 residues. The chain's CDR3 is CASSSRRNTEAFF. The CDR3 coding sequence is TGTGCCAGCAGTTCCCGCAGGAACACTGAAGCTTTCTTT.

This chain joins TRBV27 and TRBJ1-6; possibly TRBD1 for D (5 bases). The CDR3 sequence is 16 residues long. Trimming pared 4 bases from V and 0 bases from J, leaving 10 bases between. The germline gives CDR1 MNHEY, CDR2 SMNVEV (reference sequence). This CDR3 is CASSSEGRSYNSPLHF. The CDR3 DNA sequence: TGTGCCAGCAGTTCGGAGGGACGCTCCTATAATTCACCCCTCCACTTT.

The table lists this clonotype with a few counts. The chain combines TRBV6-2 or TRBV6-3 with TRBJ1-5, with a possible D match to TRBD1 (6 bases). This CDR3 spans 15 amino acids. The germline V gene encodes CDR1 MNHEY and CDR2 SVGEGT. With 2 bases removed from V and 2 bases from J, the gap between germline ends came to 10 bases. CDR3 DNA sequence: TGTGCCAGCAGTTACCCAGGGGTAGGCAATCAGCCCCAGCATTTT. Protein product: CASSYPGVGNQPQHF.

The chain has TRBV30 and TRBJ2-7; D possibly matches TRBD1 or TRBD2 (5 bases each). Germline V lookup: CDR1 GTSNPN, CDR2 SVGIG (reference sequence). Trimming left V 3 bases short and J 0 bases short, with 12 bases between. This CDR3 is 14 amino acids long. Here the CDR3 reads CAWSPMGVSYEQYF. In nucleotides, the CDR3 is TGTGCCTGGAGCCCTATGGGGGTCTCCTACGAGCAGTACTTC.